Below, 10 T cell receptor beta chains from the same sample are listed, as sequenced in a study of OX40 agonist ivuxolimab in advanced cancers. TCRdb keeps only in-frame clones here, not all; method: immunoSEQ multiplex PCR. Of about 73,000 clones listed, around 90% are singletons. This specimen was CD4+ or CD8+ T cells sorted from blood, taken in a trial of the OX40 agonist ivuxolimab. The source is an adult with an advanced solid tumor such as melanoma, head and neck, liver or kidney cancer.

This clone was observed a single time. The CDR3 loop reads CASSQAPPPSGLYNEQFF. The CDR3, as DNA: TGTGCCAGTAGTCAAGCCCCTCCCCCAAGCGGGCTTTACAATGAGCAGTTCTTC. The chain has TRBV19 and TRBJ2-1; maybe TRBD2 (6 bases). V lost 5 bases, J lost 4 bases, and 24 bases lay in between. Germline-derived CDR1 and CDR2 are LNHDA and SQIVND (reference sequence). This CDR3 spans 18 amino acids.

This clone was detected once. The chain joins TRBV19 to TRBJ2-2; TRBD1 matches at 9 bases. V shed 6 bases and J 2 bases; nucleotides not matched to a gene: 7. CDR1 and CDR2 (germline): LNHDA, SQIVND (reference sequence). The CDR3 contains 16 residues. The chain's CDR3 is CASRDRGGSNTGELFF. CDR3 coding DNA: TGTGCCAGTAGGGACAGGGGTGGGTCAAACACCGGGGAGCTGTTTTTT.

This chain uses TRBV2 with TRBJ2-5, with D tentatively TRBD2 (6 bases). CDR1 is SNHLY and CDR2 is FYNNEI in the germline V gene. The length of the CDR3 is 15 residues. Trimming took 6 bases from V and 5 from J, leaving 19 bases between them. CDR3 nucleotide sequence: TGTGCCAGCAGCCCCCAGGGACTCTCTCAGGAGACCCAGTACTTC. This translates into CASSPQGLSQETQYF.

The J gene is TRBJ1-1, the V gene TRBV11-3, with a tentative D call TRBD1 (5 bases). CDR3 size: 15 residues. Trimming cost V 4 bases and J 2 bases, with 14 bases left between them. CDR1 and CDR2 from the germline V gene are SGHNT and YENEEA. The CDR3 DNA sequence: TGTGCCAGCAGCTACATAATCGGACATAACACTGAAGCTTTCTTT. Amino acid sequence: CASSYIIGHNTEAFF.

The chain carries TRBV6-6 and TRBJ2-1; tentative D call: TRBD2 (6 bases). The CDR3 length is 12 residues. The germline gives CDR1 MNHNY, CDR2 SVGAGI (reference sequence). The V and J ends lost 8 bases and 6 bases respectively, with 11 bases between them. The DNA for the CDR3 is TGTGCCAGCTCTGGTAGCGGCAATGAGCAGTTCTTC. Translation: CASSGSGNEQFF.

The chain employs TRBV6-5 and TRBJ2-3; D may be TRBD2 (5 bases). Germline values: CDR1 MNHEY, CDR2 SVGAGI. The CDR3 sequence is 16 residues long. V lost 0 bases and J lost 8, with 18 bases in between. In DNA, the CDR3 is TGTGCCAGCAGTTACTCGGTACAGTTCCCGCTAGCTACGCAGTATTTT. It codes for CASSYSVQFPLATQYF.

This chain links TRBV18 with TRBJ2-3; 12 bases line up with TRBD2. The junction had 7 bases not matched to a gene; V was cut back by 2 bases and J by 4 bases. The CDR3 consists of 17 residues. In germline, CDR1 is KGHSH, CDR2 LQKENI. CDR3 protein: CASSPRILAGGPDTQYF. For the CDR3, the DNA is TGTGCCAGCTCACCAAGGATTCTAGCGGGAGGGCCAGATACGCAGTATTTT.

This CDR3 reads CAIREAGAADTQYF. The CDR3 coding sequence is TGTGCCATCCGTGAGGCGGGGGCCGCAGATACGCAGTATTTT. This chain connects TRBV2 to TRBJ2-3; D might be TRBD2 (7 bases). Germline V gives CDR1 SNHLY, CDR2 FYNNEI. The V end lost 10 bases, the J end lost 4 bases, and 18 bases lay between the germline ends. The CDR3 runs 14 residues.

The rearrangement joins TRBV28 to TRBJ2-1; 8 bases are a match to TRBD2. V trimming: 2 bases; J trimming: 9 bases; junction bases outside the gene matches: 12. This CDR3 has 16 residues. Germline CDR1 reads MDHEN; CDR2 reads SYDVKM. The CDR3 coding sequence is TGTGCCAGCAGTTTAGTGGGTAGCGGGGCCAGCGGTGAGCAGTTCTTC. The encoded protein is CASSLVGSGASGEQFF.

This chain connects TRBV5-1 to TRBJ2-7, with a possible D match to TRBD1 (6 bases). V dropped 4 bases and J dropped 2 bases, with 16 bases sitting between them. Germline V gives CDR1 SGHRS, CDR2 YFSETQ. This CDR3 has 15 amino acids. Here the CDR3 reads CASSPRTQGTYEQYF. DNA for the CDR3: TGCGCCAGCAGCCCTAGAACGCAGGGGACCTACGAGCAGTACTTC.